Shown below are 17 T cell receptor beta chains from a single sample sequenced in a study of T-cell memory formation after mild COVID-19. TCRdb analysed the 5' RACE reads with MiXCR anew, one entry per CDR3 protein. The sample lists 15,000 or so distinct CDR3 sequences; roughly 23% were seen once. Sequencing was done on a sample of PBMCs or a T cell subset sorted from them (not recorded which). The receptors were gathered from a man aged 18 to 29 who had mild COVID-19 (a few samples of this study predate the infection). Cell type and time point are not known.

In this sample, this clonotype turned up a few times. V gene TRBV29-1 combines with J gene TRBJ1-1; 8 nucleotides agree with TRBD1. This CDR3 comprises 12 residues. CDR1 and CDR2 from the germline V gene are SQVTM and ANQGSEA. Unmatched junction bases numbered 6, after V lost 7 bases and J lost 5 bases. The CDR3 reads CSARQGRTEAFF. The CDR3 coding sequence is TGCAGCGCCCGACAGGGGAGAACTGAAGCTTTCTTT.

This clonotype was counted only a few times. The chain couples TRBV4-1 to TRBJ1-2, with D tentatively TRBD1 (5 bases). Germline V gives CDR1 MGHRA, CDR2 YSYEKL. V gave up 0 bases and J gave up 5 bases, with 10 bases separating them. The CDR3 is 14 residues long. In nucleotides, the CDR3 is TGCGCCAGCAGCCAAGATCGGGGCGGGTATGGCTACACCTTC. Residues: CASSQDRGGYGYTF.

In this sample, this clonotype turned up many times. This chain's CDR3 is CSVVRDTPSYEQYF. For the CDR3, the DNA is TGCAGCGTTGTCCGGGACACTCCCTCCTACGAGCAGTACTTC. This chain uses TRBV29-1 with TRBJ2-7; D is perhaps TRBD1 (6 bases). The ends were cut back, 4 bases at V and 0 bases at J, with 13 bases in the middle. The germline V gene has CDR1 SQVTM and CDR2 ANQGSEA. CDR3 length equals 14 residues.

This chain joins TRBV7-6 and TRBJ2-5, with D maybe TRBD2 (6 bases). CDR1 is SGHVS, CDR2 FNYEAQ, per germline. This CDR3 is built from 16 residues. Trimming left V 3 bases short and J 1 base short, with 15 bases between. Here the CDR3 DNA reads TGTGCCAGCAGCTTGCCCAAGTGGGACTTCCAAGAGACCCAGTACTTC. Protein sequence: CASSLPKWDFQETQYF.

This clonotype was counted ten times or more. The V gene is TRBV4-3, the J gene TRBJ1-3; D gene uncertain. The germline V and J ends were trimmed by 3 bases and 8 bases, with 14 bases remaining between them. Germline loops: CDR1 LGHNA, CDR2 YSLEER. The CDR3 runs 14 residues. The CDR3 spells CASSQISREYTIYF. CDR3 sequence (DNA): TGCGCCAGCAGCCAGATTTCGAGGGAGTACACCATATATTTT.

In this sample, this clonotype turned up many times. For the CDR3, the DNA is TGCGCCAGCAGCCAAGATAGTAAGGCAAACTATGGCTACACCTTC. Translation gives CASSQDSKANYGYTF. The rearrangement uses TRBV4-3 and TRBJ1-2; D uncertain. This CDR3 is built from 15 residues. Germline CDR1 LGHNA, CDR2 YSLEER. V lost 0 bases and J lost 2, with 10 bases in between.

This clonotype was observed a few times. The chain couples TRBV27 to TRBJ1-1; D unclear. Germline assignment: CDR1 MNHEY and CDR2 SMNVEV (reference sequence). The CDR3 consists of 14 residues. Trimming took off 3 bases at V and 3 bases at J, with 11 bases between the two ends. CDR3 amino acids: CASSLSQSYTEAFF. CDR3 DNA: TGTGCCAGCAGTTTGTCGCAGTCCTACACTGAAGCTTTCTTT.

This clonotype was seen a handful of times. The chain uses TRBV12-3 or TRBV12-4 and TRBJ2-2, with D unclear. The length of the CDR3 is 13 residues. Trimming took 1 base from V and 7 from J, leaving 7 bases between them. Here the CDR3 DNA reads TGTGCCAGCAGTTTAGTGGACGTCGGGGAGCTGTTTTTT. It specifies CASSLVDVGELFF.

Many counts were recorded for this clonotype. V gene TRBV5-1 combines with J gene TRBJ2-2, with D unresolved. The CDR3 totals 12 residues. CDR1 and CDR2 from the germline V gene are SGHRS and YFSETQ. V was clipped by 0 bases and J by 5 bases, with 2 bases between them. This CDR3 is CASSLETGELFF. DNA of the CDR3: TGCGCCAGCAGCTTGGAAACCGGGGAGCTGTTTTTT.

By sample share, this clonotype is medium-sized (0.01 to 0.1%). The chain has TRBV5-1 and TRBJ2-5, with 10 bases aligning to TRBD2. The CDR3 is 17 amino acids. Trimming at V came to 2 bases and at J to 5 bases, leaving 12 bases not matched to a gene. CDR1 and CDR2 from the germline V gene are SGHRS and YFSETQ. CDR3 sequence (DNA): TGCGCCAGCAGCTTAACCTTACTAGCGGGGACTCGTGAGACCCAGTACTTC. Translated: CASSLTLLAGTRETQYF.

The rearrangement joins TRBV7-2 to TRBJ2-3, with 8 bases fitting TRBD2. This CDR3 spans 15 amino acids. Germline CDR1 reads SGHTA; CDR2 reads FQGNSA. Unmatched junction bases numbered 8, after V lost 5 bases and J lost 4 bases. CDR3 amino acids: CASSLMGGGPDTQYF. In DNA form, the CDR3 reads TGTGCCAGCAGCCTGATGGGCGGGGGGCCAGATACGCAGTATTTT.

The V and J genes are TRBV7-8 and TRBJ2-3; D is perhaps TRBD1 (5 bases). V was shortened by 2 bases and J by 0 bases, with 9 bases between the two germline ends. CDR1 is SGHVS and CDR2 is FQNEAQ in the germline V gene. CDR3 length: 15 amino acids. CDR3 protein: CASSLQGASTDTQYF. CDR3 nucleotide sequence: TGTGCCAGCAGCTTACAGGGCGCTAGCACAGATACGCAGTATTTT.

The rearrangement uses TRBV4-1 and TRBJ1-2; tentative D call: TRBD1 (6 bases). The CDR3 has 15 amino acids. Trimming left V 4 bases short and J 7 bases short, with 19 bases between. The germline V gene has CDR1 MGHRA and CDR2 YSYEKL. CDR3 in amino acids: CASSPEGGVSLGYTF. The CDR3 DNA is TGCGCCAGCAGCCCTGAGGGGGGAGTGAGTCTTGGCTACACCTTC.

This clonotype is classed as medium-sized. The chain combines TRBV5-6 with TRBJ1-1; D gene unclear. The CDR3 length is 16 residues. The germline V gene encodes CDR1 SGHDT and CDR2 YYEEEE. V was clipped by 0 bases and J by 3 bases, with 15 bases between them. CDR3 sequence (DNA): TGTGCCAGCAGCTTGGCCCCTGGCAGGTGGCACACTGAAGCTTTCTTT. This sequence encodes CASSLAPGRWHTEAFF.

This clonotype was seen a few times. The CDR3 nucleotides are TGTGCCAGCAGGGCAGGGGGCGCCTACAATGAGCAGTTCTTC. Translation: CASRAGGAYNEQFF. The chain joins TRBV28 to TRBJ2-1, with 8 bases that match TRBD1. Germline trimming cut 6 bases from V and 2 bases from J; bases unmatched to any gene: 3. Germline loops: CDR1 MDHEN, CDR2 SYDVKM. The CDR3 has 14 amino acids.

This chain uses TRBV6-6 with TRBJ2-1; TRBD2 matches at 7 bases. CDR3 size: 18 residues. Germline V gene data show CDR1 as MNHNY and CDR2 as SVGAGI (reference sequence). V was pared by 0 bases and J by 3 bases, with 11 bases of the junction left unmatched. The CDR3 sequence: CASSYSGWAGVLYNEQFF. CDR3 coding DNA: TGTGCCAGCAGTTACTCGGGGTGGGCGGGGGTACTCTACAATGAGCAGTTCTTC.

This clonotype was counted between two and nine times. The chain couples TRBV20-1 to TRBJ2-3; 12 bases match TRBD2. The CDR3 has 19 residues. J lost 2 bases, V lost 5 bases, and 17 bases had no gene match. Germline CDR1 reads DFQATT; CDR2 reads SNEGSKA (reference sequence). The CDR3 protein is CSARELAGGLIPLTDTQYF. CDR3 in DNA: TGCAGTGCTCGTGAACTAGCGGGGGGCCTAATCCCACTCACAGATACGCAGTATTTT.